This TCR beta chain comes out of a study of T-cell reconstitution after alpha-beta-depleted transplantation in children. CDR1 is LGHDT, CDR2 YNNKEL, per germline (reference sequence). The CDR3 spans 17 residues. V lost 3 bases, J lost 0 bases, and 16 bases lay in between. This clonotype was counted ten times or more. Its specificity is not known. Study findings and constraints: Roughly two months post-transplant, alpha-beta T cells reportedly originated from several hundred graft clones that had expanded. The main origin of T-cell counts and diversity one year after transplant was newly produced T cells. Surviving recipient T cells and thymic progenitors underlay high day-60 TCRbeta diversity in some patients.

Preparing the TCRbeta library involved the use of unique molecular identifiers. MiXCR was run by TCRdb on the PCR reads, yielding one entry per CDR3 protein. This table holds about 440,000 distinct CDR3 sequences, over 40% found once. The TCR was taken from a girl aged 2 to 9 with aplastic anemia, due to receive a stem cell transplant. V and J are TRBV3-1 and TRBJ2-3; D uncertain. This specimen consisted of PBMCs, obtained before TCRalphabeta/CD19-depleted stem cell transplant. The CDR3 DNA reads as TGTGCCAGCAGCCATAAGAAAATCGGCGTCAGCACAGATACGCAGTATTTT. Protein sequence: CASSHKKIGVSTDTQYF.